These 28 T cell receptor beta chains were all obtained from the same sample, sequenced in a study of regulatory T cells in long-lasting Graves disease. Indicated time point: newly diagnosed GD, antithyroid drugs for less than 3 months. Extracted PBMC RNA gave rise to the TCR library. The TCR beta library used iRepertoire HTBI primers with Arm-PCR amplification of CDR3. MiXCR, applied by TCRdb to the multiplex PCR reads, yields one record per CDR3 protein. The data contain around 330,000 distinct CDR3 sequences, about 18% of them seen just once; the ten biggest clones take up more than 30%. Sequences were derived from peripheral blood mononuclear cells (PBMCs), sampled at new diagnosis, from a patient treated with antithyroid drugs. These receptors all come from a female donor with Graves disease.

The chain carries TRBV4-1 and TRBJ2-7, with D maybe TRBD2 (5 bases). V lost 3 bases to trimming and J lost 0 bases, with 15 bases between them. The germline CDR1 and CDR2 sequences are MGHRA and YSYEKL. CDR3 length equals 16 residues. The CDR3 loop reads CASSHPPKRYSYEQYF. CDR3 nucleotide sequence: TGCGCCAGCAGCCATCCCCCTAAGCGGTACTCCTACGAGCAGTACTTC.

CDR3 region: CASSVPPDRGYYEQYF. CDR3 DNA: TGTGCCAGCAGTGTCCCCCCCGACAGGGGGTACTACGAGCAGTACTTC. This sequence joins TRBV2 and TRBJ2-7; TRBD1 matches at 9 bases. Trimming took 4 bases from V and 3 from J; bases not matched to a gene: 10. Per germline, CDR1 SNHLY and CDR2 FYNNEI. The CDR3 covers 16 residues.

This clonotype has at least ten counts. The chain recombines TRBV11-3 with TRBJ2-1; TRBD2 aligns across 8 bases. This CDR3 region has 16 residues. In germline, CDR1 is SGHNT, CDR2 YENEEA. Trimming removed 6 bases from V and 0 bases from J; junction bases left unmatched: 7. DNA of the CDR3: TGTGCCAGCAGGTTTAGCGGGATGGGCTCCTACAATGAGCAGTTCTTC. Translated: CASRFSGMGSYNEQFF.

This clonotype has just a few counts. The V call is TRBV28, the J call TRBJ2-1; D ambiguous. The CDR3 covers 12 residues. CDR1 and CDR2 (germline): MDHEN, SYDVKM. V dropped 9 bases and J dropped 2 bases, with 8 bases sitting between them. CDR3 DNA sequence: TGTGCCAGTAGCTGGGCCTACAATGAGCAGTTCTTC. Its protein is CASSWAYNEQFF.

This clonotype showed up just a few times. The gene calls are TRBV5-1 and TRBJ2-1; the D is unclear. The germline CDR1 and CDR2 sequences are SGHRS and YFSETQ. V was cut by 5 bases and J by 7 bases, with 10 bases left in between. This CDR3 comprises 12 residues. This CDR3 reads CASSYGWNEQFF. DNA for the CDR3: TGCGCCAGCAGTTACGGTTGGAATGAGCAGTTCTTC. The whole variable domain, remainder taken from reference TRBV5-1 and TRBJ2-1, is KAGVTQTPRYLIKTRGQQVTLSCSPISGHRSVSWYQQTPGQGLQFLFEYFSETQRNKGNFPGRFSGRQFSNSRSEMNVSTLELGDSALYLCASSYGWNEQFFGPGTRLTVL.

This clonotype was seen repeatedly, ten times or more. CDR3 residues: CASSSTGDATEAFF. For the CDR3, the DNA is TGCGCCAGCAGCTCGACAGGGGATGCCACTGAAGCTTTCTTT. The genes are TRBV5-1 and TRBJ1-1; 8 positions agree with TRBD1. Germline-derived CDR1 and CDR2 are SGHRS and YFSETQ. CDR3 size: 14 residues. With 3 bases clipped from V and 4 bases from J, the junction kept 5 bases outside the gene matches.

In this sample, this clonotype turned up a few times. This rearrangement joins TRBV5-6 to TRBJ1-3, with 9 bases fitting TRBD1. Germline V gene sequence: CDR1 SGHDT, CDR2 YYEEEE. The V gene end was trimmed by 0 bases and the J gene end by 6 bases; junction bases not matched to a gene: 7. The length of the CDR3 is 16 residues. CDR3 sequence reads: CASSLAGTGISNTIYF. In nucleotides, the CDR3 is TGTGCCAGCAGCTTGGCCGGGACAGGGATTTCAAACACCATATATTTT.

The chain recombines TRBV11-2 with TRBJ2-3; D is possibly TRBD2 (5 bases). Germline CDR1 reads SGHAT; CDR2 reads FQNNGV. The CDR3 extends over 15 amino acids. The V and J ends lost 4 bases and 5 bases respectively, with 16 bases between them. CDR3 residues: CASSSERLTIDTQYF. CDR3 in DNA: TGTGCCAGCAGCTCAGAAAGGCTGACTATAGATACGCAGTATTTT.

Many counts were recorded for this clonotype. The CDR3 DNA follows: TGTGCCAGCAAATTGGGACTACCCTACAATGAGCAGTTCTTC. As protein: CASKLGLPYNEQFF. The chain links TRBV12-3 or TRBV12-4 to TRBJ2-1, with TRBD2 matching over 7 bases. The CDR3 is 14 amino acids. Trimming took 7 bases from V and 2 from J; bases not matched to a gene: 5.

This clonotype has ten or more counts. The chain recombines TRBV27 with TRBJ2-1, with 7 positions matching TRBD2. Germline V gives CDR1 MNHEY, CDR2 SMNVEV (reference sequence). After removal of 8 bases from V and 4 bases from J, the junction contained 11 bases not matched to a gene. CDR3 size: 15 residues. The DNA for the CDR3 is TGTGCCAGCGGAAGGCCGGCGGGAGTGTACAATGAGCAGTTCTTC. Amino acids: CASGRPAGVYNEQFF.

This clonotype was seen at least ten times. The chain employs TRBV27 and TRBJ1-4; TRBD1 matches 9 bases. The CDR3 is 15 residues long. The V segment lost 2 bases and the J segment 8 bases; nucleotides outside the gene matches: 6. The V gene's germline CDR1 is MNHEY and CDR2 SMNVEV (reference sequence). In DNA, the CDR3 is TGTGCCAGCAGTTTAAGGGACAGGGTAGCCGAAAAACTGTTTTTT. It is translated as CASSLRDRVAEKLFF.

The table lists this clonotype with a few counts. The V call is TRBV19, the J call TRBJ2-7; D might be TRBD2 (6 bases). This CDR3 region has 15 residues. The ends were cut back, 3 bases at V and 0 bases at J, with 12 bases in the middle. Germline CDR1 and CDR2: LNHDA and SQIVND (reference sequence). This chain's CDR3 is CASSIGGLSSYEQYF. The CDR3 DNA reads as TGTGCCAGTAGTATTGGGGGACTTAGCTCCTACGAGCAGTACTTC. The variable domain in full, with the rest retrieved from reference TRBV19 and TRBJ2-7, is DGGITQSPKYLFRKEGQNVTLSCEQNLNHDAMYWYRQDPGQGLRLIYYSQIVNDFQKGDIAEGYSVSREKKESFPLTVTSAQKNPTAFYLCASSIGGLSSYEQYFGPGTRLTVT.

In this sample, this clonotype turned up many times. The chain has TRBV11-2 and TRBJ2-1; TRBD2 aligns across 8 bases. Per germline, CDR1 SGHAT and CDR2 FQNNGV. V trimming: 0 bases; J trimming: 3 bases; junction bases outside the gene matches: 1. This CDR3 has 15 amino acids. CDR3 in amino acids: CASSLEAGDYNEQFF. The DNA of the CDR3 is TGTGCCAGCAGCTTAGAAGCGGGAGACTACAATGAGCAGTTCTTC.

This clonotype was seen at least ten times. The rearrangement links TRBV10-3 to TRBJ2-1, with D perhaps matching TRBD2 (6 bases). CDR3 length: 12 residues. The germline gives CDR1 ENHRY, CDR2 SYGVKD. Trimming stripped 6 bases from V and 3 bases from J, with 6 bases between. CDR3 sequence reads: CAIRTSYNEQFF. DNA of the CDR3: TGTGCCATCAGGACTAGCTACAATGAGCAGTTCTTC.

With respect to this clonotype: No conserved phenylalanine or tryptophan is present at the end of the CDR3, so a read error is the likely explanation. Because the CDR3's place on the DNA is in doubt, the DNA is left out and the CDR3 is given as listed by TCRdb. The V gene is TRBV6-5, the J gene TRBJ2-7; TRBD2 is taken as the D call from the table, unchecked against the DNA. Germline lookup yields CDR1 MNHEY and CDR2 SVGAGI. The CDR3 region is 9 residues in length, termini included. The CDR3 sequence is CASSYSGAS.

This clonotype was detected a few times. This rearrangement joins TRBV28 to TRBJ1-6; TRBD1 agrees at 9 bases. Germline V CDR1 and CDR2: MDHEN, SYDVKM. The CDR3 spans 14 residues. J gave up 10 bases and V 6 bases, and 7 bases lay outside the gene matches. CDR3 in DNA: TGTGCCAGCAGCCTAGCGGACAGGGGCTCACCCCTCCACTTT. It encodes CASSLADRGSPLHF.

This chain uses TRBV7-9 with TRBJ2-5, with D possibly being TRBD2 (5 bases). The CDR3 sequence is 13 residues long. Germline assignment: CDR1 SEHNR and CDR2 FQNEAQ (reference sequence). Trimming shortened V by 8 bases and J by 0 bases, and 10 bases separated the two germline ends. The CDR3 sequence: CASEGSNQETQYF. In DNA form, the CDR3 reads TGTGCCAGCGAGGGCAGCAACCAAGAGACCCAGTACTTC.

This clonotype came up many times. The V call is TRBV11-2, the J call TRBJ2-1; D tentatively reads TRBD1 or TRBD2 (5 bases each). The germline CDR1 and CDR2 sequences are SGHAT and FQNNGV. The CDR3 extends over 17 amino acids. Between the trimmed V and J ends, which lost 5 bases and 5 bases, there was a span of 22 bases. The CDR3 region is CASSLRGTNKANNEQFF. The CDR3, as DNA: TGTGCCAGCAGCCTAAGAGGGACGAATAAAGCCAACAATGAGCAGTTCTTC. Looking up the rest from reference TRBV11-2 and TRBJ2-1 gives the full variable domain: EAGVAQSPRYKIIEKRQSVAFWCNPISGHATLYWYQQILGQGPKLLIQFQNNGVVDDSQLPKDRFSAERLKGVDSTLKIQPAKLEDSAVYLCASSLRGTNKANNEQFFGPGTRLTVL.

This clonotype appeared a few times. The V and J genes are TRBV12-3 or TRBV12-4 and TRBJ2-4; TRBD2 might be the D (6 bases). V dropped 5 bases and J dropped 2 bases, with 16 bases sitting between them. This CDR3 contains 16 residues. The CDR3 region has the DNA TGTGCCAGCAGTCCGGGACTGCTTATTCCCAAAAACATTCAGTACTTC. Residues: CASSPGLLIPKNIQYF.

This clonotype was detected a few times. This sequence joins TRBV14 and TRBJ2-3; either TRBD1 or TRBD2 may supply D (5 bases each). Germline V gene sequence: CDR1 SGHDN, CDR2 FVKESK. V was pared by 4 bases and J by 4 bases, with 18 bases between. The CDR3 sequence is 16 residues long. The CDR3 coding sequence is TGTGCCAGCAGCCCTCCGGGACGCAGAGGTCCAGATACGCAGTATTTT. Amino acid sequence: CASSPPGRRGPDTQYF.

Ten or more counts support this clonotype. V gene TRBV2 combines with J gene TRBJ1-1, with D unclear. The CDR3 consists of 13 residues. In germline, CDR1 is SNHLY, CDR2 FYNNEI. Trimming took off 6 bases at V and 3 bases at J, with 11 bases between the two ends. Here the CDR3 DNA reads TGTGCCAGCAGCTTAGAACGGGACACTGAAGCTTTCTTT. Translated, it gives CASSLERDTEAFF.

This clonotype occurred many times. The chain links TRBV13 to TRBJ2-3; 7 bases align to TRBD2. This CDR3 spans 16 amino acids. Germline values: CDR1 PRHDT, CDR2 FYEKMQ (reference sequence). The V gene end was trimmed by 5 bases and the J gene end by 0 bases; junction bases not matched to a gene: 8. As DNA, the CDR3 is TGTGCCAGCAGCACCTACAGCGGGATTAGCACAGATACGCAGTATTTT. This gives the protein CASSTYSGISTDTQYF.

The rearrangement joins TRBV20-1 to TRBJ2-3; no clear D gene. This CDR3 has 12 residues. Germline CDR1 and CDR2: DFQATT and SNEGSKA (reference sequence). V lost 3 bases to trimming and J lost 3 bases, with 7 bases between them. CDR3 nucleotides: TGCAGTGCTAGCGTTGGGACAGATACGCAGTATTTT. Amino acid sequence: CSASVGTDTQYF.

The sample holds many counts of this clonotype. This rearrangement joins TRBV7-2 to TRBJ1-3; D remains ambiguous. This CDR3 spans 14 amino acids. Germline CDR1 is SGHTA and CDR2 is FQGNSA. The V end lost 5 bases, the J end lost 1 base, and 9 bases lay between the germline ends. Here the CDR3 DNA reads TGTGCCAGCAGCCCCCCAGAGTCTGGAAACACCATATATTTT. Its translation: CASSPPESGNTIYF.

The V call is TRBV28, the J call TRBJ1-1, with D maybe TRBD1 (5 bases). There are 15 residues in the CDR3. Trimming took 7 bases from V and 4 from J, leaving 19 bases between them. In germline, CDR1 is MDHEN, CDR2 SYDVKM. CDR3 coding DNA: TGTGCCAGCACCCCTCTCGGGGCTGGCGCCACTGAAGCTTTCTTT. It codes for CASTPLGAGATEAFF.

V usage is TRBV6-1 and J usage is TRBJ2-5; 8 nucleotides line up with TRBD2. The ends lost 6 bases at V and 2 bases at J; junction bases unmatched: 8. CDR3 length: 15 residues. Germline values: CDR1 MNHNS, CDR2 SASEGT. The CDR3 protein is CASRQLGLAQETQYF. In DNA, the CDR3 is TGTGCCAGCAGACAACTTGGACTAGCACAAGAGACCCAGTACTTC.

To note about this clonotype: This may arise from a read error, as a much more abundant clone is one base away. The missing conserved phenylalanine or tryptophan at the end of this CDR3 makes a read error likely. This rearrangement joins TRBV9 to TRBJ2-3; D not certain. This CDR3 has 16 amino acids. Germline CDR1 and CDR2: SGDLS and YYNGEE. Trimming stripped 2 bases from V and 0 bases from J, with 13 bases between. The CDR3 protein is CASSVGSSASTDTQYS. The DNA for the CDR3 is TGTGCCAGCAGCGTGGGATCCAGCGCTAGCACAGATACGCAGTATTCT.

This clonotype was recorded many times. This chain joins TRBV28 and TRBJ2-7; TRBD2 aligns across 8 bases. Unmatched junction bases numbered 15, after V lost 10 bases and J lost 7 bases. Germline V lookup: CDR1 MDHEN, CDR2 SYDVKM. The CDR3 is made up of 14 amino acids. Written as DNA, the CDR3 is TGTGCCACCCTAGATACAGCGGGAGCGGGTGAGCAGTACTTC. Protein sequence: CATLDTAGAGEQYF. Complete variable domain (other parts from reference TRBV28 and TRBJ2-7): DVKVTQSSRYLVKRTGEKVFLECVQDMDHENMFWYRQDPGLGLRLIYFSYDVKMKEKGDIPEGYSVSREKKERFSLILESASTNQTSMYLCATLDTAGAGEQYFGPGTRLTVT.